Listed below are T cell receptor beta chains from one sample, sequenced in a study of naive and memory T cell subsets. TCRdb reanalysed the 5' RACE reads using MiXCR and keeps one entry per CDR3 protein. The data show 45,000 to 55,000 distinct CDR3 sequences, approximately 4.5% seen once. All receptors derive from a female donor in good health. CDR3s include the opening cysteine and the closing phenylalanine or tryptophan. Each record gives: D gene, J gene, V gene, clone size, CDR3 DNA, CDR3 protein. A D gene is named only where the DNA matches it firmly. Not all rows give a size; the values are once, few, many and, for expanded clones, a class.

D gene: TRBD2; J gene: TRBJ2-7; V gene: TRBV6-2/TRBV6-3; clone size: many; CDR3 DNA: TGTGCCAGCAGGATAAGACTAGCGGGGGGTTCCTACGAGCAGTACTTC; CDR3 protein: CASRIRLAGGSYEQYF
D gene: NA; J gene: TRBJ2-5; V gene: TRBV5-6; clone size: many; CDR3 DNA: TGTGCCAGCAGCTTCCTTGGGCCAGAATTGACCCAGTACTTC; CDR3 protein: CASSFLGPELTQYF
D gene: NA; J gene: TRBJ1-1; V gene: TRBV15; clone size: medium-sized; CDR3 DNA: TGTGCCACCAGCAGACTACGGGAAAGTGAAGCTTTCTTT; CDR3 protein: CATSRLRESEAFF
D gene: TRBD2; J gene: TRBJ2-1; V gene: TRBV7-7; clone size: many; CDR3 DNA: TGTGCTAGCAGCTTAGAAGCGGGACTAGGTCAAAATGAGCAGTTCTTC; CDR3 protein: CASSLEAGLGQNEQFF
D gene: NA; J gene: TRBJ1-1; V gene: TRBV20-1; clone size: many; CDR3 DNA: TGCAGTGCTCCCAGGACAGCTAACACTGAAGCTTTCTTT; CDR3 protein: CSAPRTANTEAFF
D gene: NA; J gene: TRBJ2-7; V gene: TRBV20-1; clone size: many; CDR3 DNA: TGCAGTGTGGATCGAGCGAAAGCCTACGAGCAGTACTTC; CDR3 protein: CSVDRAKAYEQYF
D gene: NA; J gene: TRBJ1-2; V gene: TRBV19; clone size: few; CDR3 DNA: TGTGCCAGTAGTTGGTTGGTGGCACCCCTCTATGGCTACACCTTC; CDR3 protein: CASSWLVAPLYGYTF
D gene: TRBD2; J gene: TRBJ2-1; V gene: TRBV5-4; clone size: many; CDR3 DNA: TGTGCCAGCAGCTCGCCGGGACTAACCAATGAGCAGTTCTTC; CDR3 protein: CASSSPGLTNEQFF
D gene: NA; J gene: TRBJ1-2; V gene: TRBV29-1; clone size: many; CDR3 DNA: TGCAGCGTCCTAGACCGGCGGTCAGGGTACGGCTACACCTTC; CDR3 protein: CSVLDRRSGYGYTF
D gene: NA; J gene: TRBJ2-1; V gene: TRBV12-3/TRBV12-4; clone size: few; CDR3 DNA: TGTGCCAGCAGATCATACAATGAGCAGTTCTTC; CDR3 protein: CASRSYNEQFF
D gene: TRBD1; J gene: TRBJ1-4; V gene: TRBV12-3/TRBV12-4; clone size: many; CDR3 DNA: TGTGCCAGCAGTTTACTGGCTGGCAGGGGGATAAGGACGGGGAATCAAAAACTGTTTTTT; CDR3 protein: CASSLLAGRGIRTGNQKLFF
D gene: TRBD1; J gene: TRBJ2-1; V gene: TRBV24-1; clone size: few; CDR3 DNA: TGTGCCACCAGTGACCCGGACAGGTCCTACAATGAGCAGTTCTTC; CDR3 protein: CATSDPDRSYNEQFF
D gene: TRBD1; J gene: TRBJ1-5; V gene: TRBV6-5; clone size: many; CDR3 DNA: TGTGCCAGCAGAAAAGGGACAGGGGGCAATCAGCCCCAGCATTTT; CDR3 protein: CASRKGTGGNQPQHF
D gene: NA; J gene: TRBJ1-5; V gene: TRBV7-9; clone size: few; CDR3 DNA: TGTGCCAGCAGCTCGTATAGCAATCAGCCCCAGCATTTT; CDR3 protein: CASSSYSNQPQHF
D gene: NA; J gene: TRBJ2-2; V gene: TRBV11-3; clone size: many; CDR3 DNA: TGTGCCAGCAGCTTAGAACAGGGCTCTAGAAACACCGGGGAGCTGTTTTTT; CDR3 protein: CASSLEQGSRNTGELFF
D gene: NA; J gene: TRBJ1-1; V gene: TRBV20-1; clone size: many; CDR3 DNA: TGCAGTGCTAGAGGACCCCGGGGTACAGGAACTGAAGCTTTCTTT; CDR3 protein: CSARGPRGTGTEAFF
D gene: TRBD2; J gene: TRBJ2-7; V gene: TRBV28; clone size: many; CDR3 DNA: TGTGCCAGCAGGCCCGGGACTAGCGTCTCCTACGAGCAGTACTTC; CDR3 protein: CASRPGTSVSYEQYF
D gene: TRBD1; J gene: TRBJ1-2; V gene: TRBV5-1; clone size: few; CDR3 DNA: TGCGCCAGCAGCAGGACAGGGGCCTTACTCGGCTACACCTTC; CDR3 protein: CASSRTGALLGYTF
D gene: NA; J gene: TRBJ1-4; V gene: TRBV13; clone size: NA; CDR3 DNA: TGTGCCAGCAGCTTCGAGGGATACGATGAAAAACTGTTTTTT; CDR3 protein: CASSFEGYDEKLFF
D gene: NA; J gene: TRBJ2-7; V gene: TRBV6-5; clone size: many; CDR3 DNA: TGTGCCAGCAGTACAGTTGCCTCCTACGAGCAGTACTTC; CDR3 protein: CASSTVASYEQYF
D gene: NA; J gene: TRBJ2-3; V gene: TRBV6-5; clone size: many; CDR3 DNA: TGTGCCAGCACCGCCCTAGGACAGCTAACAAGCACAGATACGCAGTATTTT; CDR3 protein: CASTALGQLTSTDTQYF
D gene: NA; J gene: TRBJ2-7; V gene: TRBV19; clone size: few; CDR3 DNA: TGTGCCAGTAGTATAGATCCCGACAACTCCTACGAGCAGTACTTC; CDR3 protein: CASSIDPDNSYEQYF
D gene: TRBD2; J gene: TRBJ2-5; V gene: TRBV6-5; clone size: NA; CDR3 DNA: TGTGCCAGCAGTTACGCCCGGGGGGACGAGACCCAGTACTTC; CDR3 protein: CASSYARGDETQYF
D gene: TRBD1; J gene: TRBJ2-1; V gene: TRBV18; clone size: few; CDR3 DNA: TGTGCCAGCTCCCCGGGGACAGGGGTCAATGAGCAGTTCTTC; CDR3 protein: CASSPGTGVNEQFF
D gene: NA; J gene: TRBJ2-3; V gene: TRBV28; clone size: many; CDR3 DNA: TGTGCCAGCAGTTCGACGGGGAAGGCGCAGTATTTT; CDR3 protein: CASSSTGKAQYF
D gene: TRBD1; J gene: TRBJ2-4; V gene: TRBV12-3/TRBV12-4; clone size: many; CDR3 DNA: TGTGCCAGCAGCAGCCGGGACAGAAAAAACATTCAGTACTTC; CDR3 protein: CASSSRDRKNIQYF
D gene: TRBD1; J gene: TRBJ1-1; V gene: TRBV7-9; clone size: many; CDR3 DNA: TGTGCCAGCAGCCTCCGGGCACAGGGGAGCCGGACTGAAGCTTTCTTT; CDR3 protein: CASSLRAQGSRTEAFF
D gene: NA; J gene: TRBJ2-4; V gene: TRBV6-5; clone size: many; CDR3 DNA: TGTGCCAGCAGCCCGGGACCACAGCTCAACATTCAGTACTTC; CDR3 protein: CASSPGPQLNIQYF
D gene: TRBD1; J gene: TRBJ1-6; V gene: TRBV7-9; clone size: few; CDR3 DNA: TGTGCCAGCCGAATGGGACAGGGTAATTCACCCCTCCACTTT; CDR3 protein: CASRMGQGNSPLHF
D gene: TRBD1; J gene: TRBJ2-3; V gene: TRBV28; clone size: NA; CDR3 DNA: TGTGCCAGCAGTCCTGGGACAGTCATATATACAGATACGCAGTATTTT; CDR3 protein: CASSPGTVIYTDTQYF
D gene: NA; J gene: TRBJ2-1; V gene: TRBV5-1; clone size: NA; CDR3 DNA: TGCGCCAGCAGCGCACACCGCCGGGACTTCGCCTACAATGAGCAGTTCTTC; CDR3 protein: CASSAHRRDFAYNEQFF
D gene: TRBD2; J gene: TRBJ2-2; V gene: TRBV5-1; clone size: many; CDR3 DNA: TGCGCCAGCAGCTTGGACGGACTAGCTCACGGGGAGCTGTTTTTT; CDR3 protein: CASSLDGLAHGELFF
D gene: NA; J gene: TRBJ2-1; V gene: TRBV12-3/TRBV12-4; clone size: few; CDR3 DNA: TGTGCCAGCAGTTTATTCGGAAACAATGAGCAGTTCTTC; CDR3 protein: CASSLFGNNEQFF
D gene: NA; J gene: TRBJ1-5; V gene: TRBV27; clone size: many; CDR3 DNA: TGTGCCAGCAGTTTAAGAGACAGCAATCAGCCCCAGCATTTT; CDR3 protein: CASSLRDSNQPQHF
D gene: TRBD2; J gene: TRBJ2-1; V gene: TRBV15; clone size: many; CDR3 DNA: TGTGCCTCCAGACTAGCGGTCAGCTCCTACAATGAGCAGTTCTTC; CDR3 protein: CASRLAVSSYNEQFF
D gene: NA; J gene: TRBJ1-3; V gene: TRBV11-2; clone size: many; CDR3 DNA: TGTGCCAGCAGCTCGGAAACAACAAACACCATATATTTT; CDR3 protein: CASSSETTNTIYF
D gene: TRBD1; J gene: TRBJ2-1; V gene: TRBV20-1; clone size: many; CDR3 DNA: TGCAGAGTCACAGGGGGCAATGAGCAGTTCTTC; CDR3 protein: CRVTGGNEQFF
D gene: NA; J gene: TRBJ2-7; V gene: TRBV19; clone size: many; CDR3 DNA: TGTGCCAGTAGTATAGGAAGAGGAGCCTACGAGCAGTACTTC; CDR3 protein: CASSIGRGAYEQYF
D gene: NA; J gene: TRBJ2-1; V gene: TRBV5-4; clone size: few; CDR3 DNA: TGTGCCAGCAGCTTGACCGCTAGCAAGGGTGGAAATGAGCAGTTCTTC; CDR3 protein: CASSLTASKGGNEQFF
D gene: NA; J gene: TRBJ1-2; V gene: TRBV6-1; clone size: many; CDR3 DNA: TGTGCCAGCAGTGACACCACTCCGGCGGGGAGCTATGGCTACACCTTC; CDR3 protein: CASSDTTPAGSYGYTF
D gene: NA; J gene: TRBJ2-1; V gene: TRBV5-1; clone size: many; CDR3 DNA: TGCGCCAGCAGCTTGGACTTCACCACCCCTCCCAATGAGCAGTTCTTC; CDR3 protein: CASSLDFTTPPNEQFF
D gene: NA; J gene: TRBJ2-5; V gene: TRBV6-2/TRBV6-3; clone size: few; CDR3 DNA: TGTGCCAGCAGAGATCGGGGTTCCGCAACCCAGTACTTC; CDR3 protein: CASRDRGSATQYF
D gene: NA; J gene: TRBJ2-7; V gene: TRBV5-1; clone size: NA; CDR3 DNA: TGCGCCAGCAGCTTAAAGGGGGGCCTGGACGAGCAGTACTTC; CDR3 protein: CASSLKGGLDEQYF
D gene: NA; J gene: TRBJ1-2; V gene: TRBV6-5; clone size: many; CDR3 DNA: TGTGCCAGCAATCCCCAGGGGCAAGGCTATGGCTACACCTTC; CDR3 protein: CASNPQGQGYGYTF
D gene: TRBD2; J gene: TRBJ2-5; V gene: TRBV7-3; clone size: many; CDR3 DNA: TGTGCCAGCAGCTCTAGCGGGAGTCACGAGACCCAGTACTTC; CDR3 protein: CASSSSGSHETQYF
D gene: TRBD1; J gene: TRBJ2-3; V gene: TRBV7-2; clone size: many; CDR3 DNA: TGTGCCAGCTTAAAGTCAGGGGGCTTGGGCACAGATACGCAGTATTTT; CDR3 protein: CASLKSGGLGTDTQYF
D gene: NA; J gene: TRBJ2-7; V gene: TRBV4-1; clone size: NA; CDR3 DNA: TGCGCCAGCAGTCCGGGACGGCACTTTGACGAGCAGTACTTC; CDR3 protein: CASSPGRHFDEQYF